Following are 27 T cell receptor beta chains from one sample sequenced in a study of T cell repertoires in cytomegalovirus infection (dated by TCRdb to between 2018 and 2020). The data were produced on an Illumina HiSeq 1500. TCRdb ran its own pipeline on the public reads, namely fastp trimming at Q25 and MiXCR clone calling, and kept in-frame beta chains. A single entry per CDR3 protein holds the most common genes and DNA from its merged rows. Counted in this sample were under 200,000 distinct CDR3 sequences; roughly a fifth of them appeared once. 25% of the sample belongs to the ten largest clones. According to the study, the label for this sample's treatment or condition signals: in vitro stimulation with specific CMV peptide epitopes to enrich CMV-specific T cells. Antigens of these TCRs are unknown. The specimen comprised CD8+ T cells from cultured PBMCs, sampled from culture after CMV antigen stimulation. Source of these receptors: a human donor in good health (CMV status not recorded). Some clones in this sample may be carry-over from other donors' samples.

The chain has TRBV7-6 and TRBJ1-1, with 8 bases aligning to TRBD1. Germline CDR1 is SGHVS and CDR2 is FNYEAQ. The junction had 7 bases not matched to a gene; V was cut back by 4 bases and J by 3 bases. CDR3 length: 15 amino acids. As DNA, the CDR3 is TGTGCCAGCAGCTCATTTCAGGGGGCTGACACTGAAGCTTTCTTT. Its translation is CASSSFQGADTEAFF.

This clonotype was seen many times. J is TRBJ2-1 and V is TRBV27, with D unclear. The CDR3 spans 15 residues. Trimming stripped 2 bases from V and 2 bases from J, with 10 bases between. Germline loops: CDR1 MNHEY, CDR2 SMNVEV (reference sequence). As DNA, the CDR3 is TGTGCCAGCAGTTTACTCCGGACCACCTACAATGAGCAGTTCTTC. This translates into CASSLLRTTYNEQFF.

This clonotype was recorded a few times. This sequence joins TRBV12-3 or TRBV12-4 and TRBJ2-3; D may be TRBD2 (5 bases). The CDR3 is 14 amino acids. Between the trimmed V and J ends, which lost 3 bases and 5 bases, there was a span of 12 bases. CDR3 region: CASSFVPRGDTQYF. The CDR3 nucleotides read TGTGCCAGCAGTTTCGTGCCTCGGGGAGATACGCAGTATTTT.

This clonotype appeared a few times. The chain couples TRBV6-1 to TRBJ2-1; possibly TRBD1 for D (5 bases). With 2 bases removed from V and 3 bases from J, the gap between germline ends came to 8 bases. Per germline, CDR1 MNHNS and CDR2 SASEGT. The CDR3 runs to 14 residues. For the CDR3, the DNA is TGTGCCAGCAGTGAAAGCAGGGACTACAATGAGCAGTTCTTC. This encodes CASSESRDYNEQFF.

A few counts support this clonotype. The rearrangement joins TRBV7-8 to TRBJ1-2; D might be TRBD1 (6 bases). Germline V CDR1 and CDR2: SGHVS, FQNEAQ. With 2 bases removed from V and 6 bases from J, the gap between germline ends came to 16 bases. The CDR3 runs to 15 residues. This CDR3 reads CASSLTPGATHGYTF. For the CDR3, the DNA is TGTGCCAGCAGCTTAACCCCGGGGGCTACCCATGGCTACACCTTC.

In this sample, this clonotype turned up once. The CDR3 loop reads CASSLEEGSHTIPTYGYTF. Here the CDR3 DNA reads TGTGCCAGCAGCTTAGAAGAGGGCAGCCACACAATTCCGACCTATGGCTACACCTTC. The chain carries TRBV7-6 and TRBJ1-2; D is unclear. This CDR3 is built from 19 residues. Per the germline V gene, CDR1 is SGHVS and CDR2 is FNYEAQ. V was clipped by 1 base and J by 4 bases, with 25 bases between them. The complete variable domain, with remaining parts taken from reference TRBV7-6 and TRBJ1-2, reads GAGVSQSPRYKVTKRGQDVALRCDPISGHVSLYWYRQALGQGPEFLTYFNYEAQQDKSGLPNDRFSAERPEGSISTLTIQRTEQRDSAMYRCASSLEEGSHTIPTYGYTFGSGTRLTVV.

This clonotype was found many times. The CDR3 protein is CASSATTSGGASDTQYF. Written as DNA, the CDR3 is TGTGCCAGCAGTGCCACAACTAGCGGGGGGGCCTCAGATACGCAGTATTTT. The chain carries TRBV2 and TRBJ2-3; TRBD2 matches 13 bases. V shed 4 bases, J shed 4 bases, and the junction held 8 bases outside the gene matches. The CDR3 consists of 17 residues. The germline V gene encodes CDR1 SNHLY and CDR2 FYNNEI.

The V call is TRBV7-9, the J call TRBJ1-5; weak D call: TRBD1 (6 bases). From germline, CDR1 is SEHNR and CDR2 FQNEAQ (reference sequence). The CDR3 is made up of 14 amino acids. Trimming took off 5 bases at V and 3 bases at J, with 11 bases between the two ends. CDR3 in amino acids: CASSQDSNNQPQHF. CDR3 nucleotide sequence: TGTGCCAGCAGCCAGGACAGCAACAATCAGCCCCAGCATTTT. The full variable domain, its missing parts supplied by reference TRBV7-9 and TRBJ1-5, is DTGVSQNPRHKITKRGQNVTFRCDPISEHNRLYWYRQTLGQGPEFLTYFQNEAQLEKSRLLSDRFSAERPKGSFSTLEIQRTEQGDSAMYLCASSQDSNNQPQHFGDGTRLSIL.

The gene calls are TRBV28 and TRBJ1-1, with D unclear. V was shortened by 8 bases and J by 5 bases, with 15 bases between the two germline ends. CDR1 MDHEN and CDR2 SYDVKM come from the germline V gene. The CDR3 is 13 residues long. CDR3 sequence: CASRGNDPTEAFF. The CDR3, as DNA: TGTGCCAGCCGGGGAAATGATCCTACTGAAGCTTTCTTT.

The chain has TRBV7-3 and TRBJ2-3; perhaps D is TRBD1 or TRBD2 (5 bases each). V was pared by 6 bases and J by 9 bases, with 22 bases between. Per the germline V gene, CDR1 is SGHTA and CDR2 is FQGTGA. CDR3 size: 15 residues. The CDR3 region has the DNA TGTGCCAGCAGACCAACGGCAGCGGAAAGGGGCACGCAGTATTTT. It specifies CASRPTAAERGTQYF.

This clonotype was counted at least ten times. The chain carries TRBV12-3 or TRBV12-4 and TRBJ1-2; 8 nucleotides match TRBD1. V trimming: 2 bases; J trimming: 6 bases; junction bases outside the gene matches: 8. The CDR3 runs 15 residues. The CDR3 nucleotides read TGTGCCAGCAGTTTACTGAGGACAGGGATGGATGGCTACACCTTC. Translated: CASSLLRTGMDGYTF.

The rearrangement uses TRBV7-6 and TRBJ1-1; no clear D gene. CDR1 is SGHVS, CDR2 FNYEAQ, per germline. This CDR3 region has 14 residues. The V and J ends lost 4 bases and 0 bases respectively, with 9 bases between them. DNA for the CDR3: TGTGCCAGCAGCTCCGACGGGTTGAACACTGAAGCTTTCTTT. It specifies CASSSDGLNTEAFF.

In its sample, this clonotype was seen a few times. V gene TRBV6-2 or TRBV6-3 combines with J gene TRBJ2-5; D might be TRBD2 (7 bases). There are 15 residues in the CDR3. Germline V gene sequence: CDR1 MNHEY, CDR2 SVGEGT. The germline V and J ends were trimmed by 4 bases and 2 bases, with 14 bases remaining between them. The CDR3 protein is CASSSTRGAQETQYF. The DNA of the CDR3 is TGTGCCAGCAGTTCCACTCGGGGGGCACAAGAGACCCAGTACTTC.

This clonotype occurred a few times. The CDR3, as DNA: TGCAGTGCTTTCCCCGGGACAGGGGGCGGTGAGGGCTACACCTTC. Its protein is CSAFPGTGGGEGYTF. The J gene is TRBJ1-2, the V gene TRBV20-1; 12 positions match TRBD1. There are 15 residues in the CDR3. V was pared by 5 bases and J by 8 bases, with 12 bases of the junction left unmatched. Germline lookup yields CDR1 DFQATT and CDR2 SNEGSKA (reference sequence).

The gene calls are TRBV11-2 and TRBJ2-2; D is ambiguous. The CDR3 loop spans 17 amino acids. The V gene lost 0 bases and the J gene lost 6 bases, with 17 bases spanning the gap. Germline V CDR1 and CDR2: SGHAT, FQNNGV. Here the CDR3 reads CASSLEPVNFDAGELFF. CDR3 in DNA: TGTGCCAGCAGCTTAGAACCAGTCAACTTCGATGCCGGGGAGCTGTTTTTT.

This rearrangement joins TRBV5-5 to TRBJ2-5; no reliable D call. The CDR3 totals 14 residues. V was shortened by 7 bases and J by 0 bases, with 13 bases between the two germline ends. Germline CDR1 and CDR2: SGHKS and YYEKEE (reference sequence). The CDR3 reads CASETRVYQETQYF. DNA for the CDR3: TGTGCCAGCGAAACCCGGGTGTACCAAGAGACCCAGTACTTC.

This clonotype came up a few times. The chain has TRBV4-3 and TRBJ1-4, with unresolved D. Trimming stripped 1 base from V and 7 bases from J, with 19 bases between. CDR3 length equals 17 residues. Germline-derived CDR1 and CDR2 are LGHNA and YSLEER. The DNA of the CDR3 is TGCGCCAGCAGCCAAGTCGGGTCCCCTGGCCGCTTTGAAAAACTGTTTTTT. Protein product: CASSQVGSPGRFEKLFF.

CDR3 coding DNA: TGTGCCAGCAGCTTAGGGCTAGTATACACTGAAGCTTTCTTT. Protein sequence: CASSLGLVYTEAFF. The chain combines TRBV7-2 with TRBJ1-1; D not certain. CDR1 and CDR2 (germline): SGHTA, FQGNSA. V shed 1 base and J shed 3 bases, with 9 bases lying between them. This CDR3 contains 14 residues.

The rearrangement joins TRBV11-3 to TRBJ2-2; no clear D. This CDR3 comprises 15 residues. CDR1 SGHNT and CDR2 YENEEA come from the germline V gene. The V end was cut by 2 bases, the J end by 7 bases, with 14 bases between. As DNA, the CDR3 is TGTGCCAGCAGCTTAAAAGGCAGGCCGCGCGGGGAGCTGTTTTTT. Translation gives CASSLKGRPRGELFF.

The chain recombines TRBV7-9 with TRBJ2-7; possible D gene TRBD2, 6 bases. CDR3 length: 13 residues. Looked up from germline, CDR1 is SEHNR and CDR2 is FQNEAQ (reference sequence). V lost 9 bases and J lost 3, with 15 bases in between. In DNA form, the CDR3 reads TGTGCCAGTAGCCGGACGGGAGTCTACGAGCAGTACTTC. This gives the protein CASSRTGVYEQYF.

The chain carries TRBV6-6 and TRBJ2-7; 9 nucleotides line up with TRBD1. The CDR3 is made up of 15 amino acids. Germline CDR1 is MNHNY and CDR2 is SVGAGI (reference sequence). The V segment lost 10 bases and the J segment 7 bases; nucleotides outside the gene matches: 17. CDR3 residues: CATSSRDRVAREQYF. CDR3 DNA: TGTGCCACCTCTTCCCGGGACAGGGTGGCTCGTGAGCAGTACTTC.

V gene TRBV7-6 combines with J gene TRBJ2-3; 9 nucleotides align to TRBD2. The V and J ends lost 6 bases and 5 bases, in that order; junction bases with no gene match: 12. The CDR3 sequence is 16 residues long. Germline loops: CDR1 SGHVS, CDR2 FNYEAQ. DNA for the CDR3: TGTGCCAGCAGAACCGGGACTAGCAATGACAGAGATACGCAGTATTTT. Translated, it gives CASRTGTSNDRDTQYF.

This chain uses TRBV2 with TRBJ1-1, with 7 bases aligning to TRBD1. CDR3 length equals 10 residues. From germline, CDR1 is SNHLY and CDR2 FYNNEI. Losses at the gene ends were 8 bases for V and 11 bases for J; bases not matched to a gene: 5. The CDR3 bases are TGTGCCAGCTCAGGGGGAACGGCTTTCTTT. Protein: CASSGGTAFF.

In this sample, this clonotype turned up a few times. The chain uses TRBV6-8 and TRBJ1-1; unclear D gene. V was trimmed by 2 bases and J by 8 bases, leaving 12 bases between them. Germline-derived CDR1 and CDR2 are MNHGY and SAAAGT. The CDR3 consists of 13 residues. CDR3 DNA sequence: TGTGCCAGCAGTTACCCGATAAAAGAAGAAGCTTTCTTT. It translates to CASSYPIKEEAFF.

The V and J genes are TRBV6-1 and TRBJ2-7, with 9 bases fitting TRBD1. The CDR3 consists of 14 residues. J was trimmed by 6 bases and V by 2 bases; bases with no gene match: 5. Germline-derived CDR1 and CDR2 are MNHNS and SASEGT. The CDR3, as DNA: TGTGCCAGCAGTGAATTGGGACAGGGTAGCGAGCAGTACTTC. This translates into CASSELGQGSEQYF.

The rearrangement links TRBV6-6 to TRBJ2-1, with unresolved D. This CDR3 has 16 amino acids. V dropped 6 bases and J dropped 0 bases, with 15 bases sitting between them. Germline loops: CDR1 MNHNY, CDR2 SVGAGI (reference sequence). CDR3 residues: CASSSLGTFSYNEQFF. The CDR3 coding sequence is TGTGCCAGCAGCTCCCTTGGTACTTTCTCCTACAATGAGCAGTTCTTC.

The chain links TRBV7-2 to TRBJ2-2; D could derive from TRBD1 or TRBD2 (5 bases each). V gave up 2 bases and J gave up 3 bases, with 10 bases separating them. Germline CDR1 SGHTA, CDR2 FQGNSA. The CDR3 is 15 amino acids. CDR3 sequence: CASSLSRGHTGELFF. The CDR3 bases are TGTGCCAGCAGCTTAAGTAGGGGACACACCGGGGAGCTGTTTTTT.